The 31 T cell receptor beta chains listed next were all sequenced from one sample in a study of blood T cell repertoires in COVID-19 (dated by TCRdb to about 2020). Library preparation employed the immunoSEQ multiplex PCR assay. In TCRdb, the immuneACCESS table is reduced to in-frame sequences with V and J assigned. These tables do not hold every clone; where another copy was compared, an unresolved V gene accounts for under half, and the others remain unexplained. In all, the sample holds about 140,000 clones, and 84% of those were seen once. Of the sample, approximately 3% falls within the top ten clones. The specimen was PBMCs or T cells enriched from blood (not recorded which). Receptor source: a woman between 45 and 65 years old with acute COVID-19.

In its sample, this clone was seen a few times. J is TRBJ1-1 and V is TRBV3-1 (or the pseudogene TRBV3-2); D is perhaps TRBD1 (6 bases). The germline CDR1 and CDR2 sequences are LGHDT and YNNKEL (reference sequence). V lost 3 bases, J lost 1 base, and 15 bases lay in between. This CDR3 spans 16 amino acids. CDR3 DNA sequence: TGTGCCAGCAGCCAGTTGGGGGCAGGGCCGAACACTGAAGCTTTCTTT. The encoded protein is CASSQLGAGPNTEAFF.

The V gene is TRBV18, the J gene TRBJ2-2; TRBD1 might be the D (6 bases). The CDR3 is 17 residues long. Per germline, CDR1 KGHSH and CDR2 LQKENI. V was pared by 3 bases and J by 0 bases, with 14 bases between. Here the CDR3 DNA reads TGTGCCAGCTCACCTTCGACAGGAAACGCGAACACCGGGGAGCTGTTTTTT. As protein: CASSPSTGNANTGELFF.

This clone was picked up one time. The V gene is TRBV5-4, the J gene TRBJ1-4; D is ambiguous. CDR3 length equals 13 residues. Per germline, CDR1 SGHNT and CDR2 YYREEE (reference sequence). V dropped 2 bases and J dropped 7 bases, with 9 bases sitting between them. The CDR3, as DNA: TGTGCCAGCAGCTTCTGGGCCGGTGAAAAACTGTTTTTT. As protein: CASSFWAGEKLFF.

V and J are TRBV15 and TRBJ1-2; D may be TRBD1 (6 bases). Looked up from germline, CDR1 is LNHNV and CDR2 is YYDKDF (reference sequence). V was clipped by 1 base and J by 6 bases, with 18 bases between them. The CDR3 has 16 amino acids. CDR3 sequence: CATSRVNRVGEDGYTF. DNA for the CDR3: TGTGCCACCAGCAGAGTAAACAGGGTTGGCGAGGATGGCTACACCTTC.

V and J are TRBV7-8 and TRBJ2-7, with D perhaps TRBD2 (6 bases). Germline V lookup: CDR1 SGHVS, CDR2 FQNEAQ. Trimming pared 5 bases from V and 7 bases from J, leaving 15 bases between. The length of the CDR3 is 13 residues. The CDR3 bases are TGTGCCAGCAGCCCGGGGGACCAGAGGGAGCAGTACTTC. It encodes CASSPGDQREQYF.

The V gene is TRBV10-3, the J gene TRBJ2-1, with 10 bases fitting TRBD1. Trimming at V came to 6 bases and at J to 8 bases, leaving 13 bases not matched to a gene. There are 16 residues in the CDR3. In germline, CDR1 is ENHRY, CDR2 SYGVKD. The DNA for the CDR3 is TGTGCCATCAGGACCGGGACAGGGGTTTTTTTCGATGAGCAGTTCTTC. This sequence encodes CAIRTGTGVFFDEQFF.

The rearrangement uses TRBV6-2 or TRBV6-3 and TRBJ1-5; D is unclear. This CDR3 spans 17 amino acids. In germline, CDR1 is MNHEY, CDR2 SVGEGT. V was trimmed by 6 bases and J by 2 bases, leaving 20 bases between them. DNA of the CDR3: TGTGCCAGCAGCCGCGCAAGTCCCGGGGTGGGCAATCAGCCCCAGCATTTT. This sequence encodes CASSRASPGVGNQPQHF.

This chain uses TRBV7-2 with TRBJ2-5, with TRBD2 as a possible D gene (6 bases). The CDR3 runs 16 residues. V was pared by 1 base and J by 1 base, with 13 bases between. CDR1 SGHTA and CDR2 FQGNSA come from the germline V gene. The CDR3 coding sequence is TGTGCCAGCAGCTTAGTCTTTGGCGGGACCCAAGAGACCCAGTACTTC. It specifies CASSLVFGGTQETQYF.

The J gene is TRBJ1-2, the V gene TRBV6-2 or TRBV6-3; 7 bases fit TRBD1. J lost 4 bases, V lost 5 bases, and 7 bases had no gene match. The CDR3 extends over 14 amino acids. Germline CDR1 MNHEY, CDR2 SVGEGT. The CDR3 region is CASSRPGTAYGYTF. The CDR3 bases are TGTGCCAGCAGTCGCCCCGGGACAGCCTATGGCTACACCTTC.

The chain links TRBV19 to TRBJ1-3, with unresolved D. Germline CDR1 LNHDA, CDR2 SQIVND (reference sequence). This CDR3 spans 15 amino acids. Trimming shortened V by 6 bases and J by 3 bases, and 15 bases separated the two germline ends. The CDR3 DNA reads TGTGCCAGTAGCCTGGGAGGTTCTGGTGGAAACACCATATATTTT. Protein product: CASSLGGSGGNTIYF. The full variable domain, in which reference TRBV19 and TRBJ1-3 provide the parts outside the CDR3, is DGGITQSPKYLFRKEGQNVTLSCEQNLNHDAMYWYRQDPGQGLRLIYYSQIVNDFQKGDIAEGYSVSREKKESFPLTVTSAQKNPTAFYLCASSLGGSGGNTIYFGEGSWLTVV.

This chain links TRBV5-1 with TRBJ2-5; D perhaps matches TRBD2 (7 bases). This CDR3 spans 15 amino acids. Germline V lookup: CDR1 SGHRS, CDR2 YFSETQ. Deletions cut 0 bases from V and 5 bases from J, with 14 bases between. The CDR3 sequence: CASSLAQGREETQYF. CDR3 bases: TGCGCCAGCAGCTTGGCCCAGGGGAGGGAGGAGACCCAGTACTTC. The entire variable domain, with the rest obtained from reference TRBV5-1 and TRBJ2-5, is as follows: KAGVTQTPRYLIKTRGQQVTLSCSPISGHRSVSWYQQTPGQGLQFLFEYFSETQRNKGNFPGRFSGRQFSNSRSEMNVSTLELGDSALYLCASSLAQGREETQYFGPGTRLLVL.

The chain carries TRBV4-1 and TRBJ2-7; 7 positions agree with TRBD2. Germline CDR1 is MGHRA and CDR2 is YSYEKL. This CDR3 spans 15 amino acids. V lost 2 bases and J lost 3; bases outside the gene matches: 7. The CDR3 DNA reads TGCGCCAGCAGCCAAAGTCCAGCGGGAATCTACGAGCAGTACTTC. It yields the protein CASSQSPAGIYEQYF.

This clone appeared a single time. V usage is TRBV19 and J usage is TRBJ2-5; D is perhaps TRBD2 (5 bases). V gave up 3 bases and J gave up 4 bases, with 15 bases separating them. Looked up from germline, CDR1 is LNHDA and CDR2 is SQIVND (reference sequence). The CDR3 is 15 amino acids. CDR3 in DNA: TGTGCCAGTAGTATTTTCGGGAAAGGATTAGAGACCCAGTACTTC. Translated: CASSIFGKGLETQYF.

This clone was detected a few times. The chain combines TRBV27 with TRBJ2-7, with 12 bases lining up with TRBD2. Losses at the gene ends were 5 bases for V and 6 bases for J; bases not matched to a gene: 8. The CDR3 is 15 residues long. Germline V gene lookup returns CDR1 MNHEY and CDR2 SMNVEV (reference sequence). The CDR3 DNA follows: TGTGCCAGCAGTCTCCTAGCGGGAGGGCCCTTCGAGCAGTACTTC. Its protein product is CASSLLAGGPFEQYF.

The chain carries TRBV19 and TRBJ2-7; TRBD2 is a possible D gene (5 bases). CDR3 size: 14 residues. Per germline, CDR1 LNHDA and CDR2 SQIVND (reference sequence). Trimming left V 3 bases short and J 3 bases short, with 12 bases between. The CDR3 reads CASSITGSRYEQYF. DNA for the CDR3: TGTGCCAGTAGTATTACGGGATCCCGCTACGAGCAGTACTTC.

The chain uses TRBV4-2 and TRBJ2-1; 13 bases agree with TRBD2. The CDR3 consists of 17 residues. Per germline, CDR1 LGHNA and CDR2 YNFKEQ. J gave up 8 bases and V 1 base, and 8 bases lay outside the gene matches. The CDR3 here is CASSQVGLLAGGHEQFF. The CDR3, as DNA: TGTGCCAGCAGCCAAGTGGGATTACTAGCGGGAGGGCATGAGCAGTTCTTC.

V and J are TRBV12-3 or TRBV12-4 and TRBJ1-6; D is unresolved. The V end lost 4 bases, the J end lost 10 bases, and 11 bases lay between the germline ends. CDR3 length: 13 residues. The CDR3 here is CASSSGGRSPLHF. The CDR3 coding sequence is TGTGCCAGCAGTTCTGGAGGTAGATCACCCCTCCACTTT.

There are a few counts of this clone. This rearrangement joins TRBV24-1 to TRBJ1-3, with TRBD1 as a possible D gene (6 bases). CDR3 length: 15 amino acids. Trimming removed 3 bases from V and 4 bases from J, with 12 bases in between. Germline loops: CDR1 KGHDR, CDR2 SFDVKD. For the CDR3, the DNA is TGTGCCACCAGTGATGGACAGTACGGGGGAAACACCATATATTTT. Translating gives CATSDGQYGGNTIYF.

This clone was detected only a few times. The chain recombines TRBV5-1 with TRBJ1-2; 7 bases are shared with TRBD1. This CDR3 comprises 15 residues. Trimming took 4 bases from V and 4 from J; bases not matched to a gene: 10. From germline, CDR1 is SGHRS and CDR2 YFSETQ. CDR3 in DNA: TGCGCCAGCAGCACCAGCTGGGACAGCATCTATGGCTACACCTTC. Translating it yields CASSTSWDSIYGYTF.

In this sample, this clone turned up once. The chain links TRBV28 to TRBJ2-5; TRBD2 might be the D (6 bases). The CDR3 spans 19 residues. Germline V lookup: CDR1 MDHEN, CDR2 SYDVKM. The V and J ends lost 5 bases and 2 bases respectively, with 27 bases between them. The CDR3 protein is CASSPAFGGELAGQETQYF. In nucleotides, the CDR3 is TGTGCCAGCAGTCCTGCATTTGGTGGGGAACTAGCAGGGCAAGAGACCCAGTACTTC. The complete variable domain, with remaining parts taken from reference TRBV28 and TRBJ2-5, reads DVKVTQSSRYLVKRTGEKVFLECVQDMDHENMFWYRQDPGLGLRLIYFSYDVKMKEKGDIPEGYSVSREKKERFSLILESASTNQTSMYLCASSPAFGGELAGQETQYFGPGTRLLVL.

The chain employs TRBV4-1 and TRBJ1-1; weak D call: TRBD1 (5 bases). Germline lookup yields CDR1 MGHRA and CDR2 YSYEKL. The V end lost 2 bases, the J end lost 5 bases, and 9 bases lay between the germline ends. CDR3 length: 13 residues. DNA of the CDR3: TGCGCCAGCAGCCAATTTGGGGGGACTGAAGCTTTCTTT. It encodes CASSQFGGTEAFF.

The genes are TRBV15 and TRBJ2-7, with D possibly being TRBD1 (5 bases). CDR1 is LNHNV and CDR2 is YYDKDF in the germline V gene (reference sequence). Trimming took 1 base from V and 6 from J, leaving 16 bases between them. This CDR3 comprises 15 residues. CDR3 region: CATSRGGDLSSEQYF. Written as DNA, the CDR3 is TGTGCCACCAGCAGAGGGGGCGATTTGTCGAGCGAGCAGTACTTC.

The gene calls are TRBV14 and TRBJ1-3; D remains unclear. Trimming took off 10 bases at V and 1 base at J, with 8 bases between the two ends. The germline CDR1 and CDR2 sequences are SGHDN and FVKESK. The CDR3 consists of 12 residues. The CDR3 DNA sequence: TGTGCCACCGGGGTTTCTGGAAACACCATATATTTT. Protein product: CATGVSGNTIYF.

The chain combines TRBV7-9 with TRBJ2-7, with 7 nucleotides matching TRBD1. Germline CDR1 SEHNR, CDR2 FQNEAQ (reference sequence). The CDR3 has 15 residues. With 6 bases clipped from V and 2 bases from J, the junction kept 10 bases outside the gene matches. In nucleotides, the CDR3 is TGTGCCAGCAGTTCACAGGGGATCGGCGCCTACGAGCAGTACTTC. It is translated as CASSSQGIGAYEQYF.

The genes are TRBV14 and TRBJ1-2; 7 bases are shared with TRBD1. Germline V gene sequence: CDR1 SGHDN, CDR2 FVKESK. Trimming cost V 2 bases and J 7 bases; bases outside gene matches: 10. This CDR3 has 15 residues. The chain's CDR3 is CASSQWNRGLAGYTF. Here the CDR3 DNA reads TGTGCCAGCAGCCAATGGAACAGGGGTCTGGCTGGCTACACCTTC.

CDR3 loop: CASSLWRENTEAFF. DNA of the CDR3: TGTGCCAGCAGTTTATGGCGTGAGAACACTGAAGCTTTCTTT. The chain links TRBV28 to TRBJ1-1; D not certain. The CDR3 extends over 14 amino acids. V lost 0 bases and J lost 1, with 6 bases in between. Per the germline V gene, CDR1 is MDHEN and CDR2 is SYDVKM.

The chain has TRBV7-3 and TRBJ2-5; a possible D gene is TRBD1 (5 bases). Trimming took off 1 base at V and 4 bases at J, with 7 bases between the two ends. This CDR3 is built from 13 residues. The V gene's germline CDR1 is SGHTA and CDR2 FQGTGA. The CDR3 loop is CASSLSQGETQYF. Written as DNA, the CDR3 is TGTGCCAGCAGCTTAAGCCAGGGAGAGACCCAGTACTTC.

V and J are TRBV7-9 and TRBJ1-2; the D gene is possibly TRBD1 (6 bases). Per germline, CDR1 SEHNR and CDR2 FQNEAQ (reference sequence). The CDR3 contains 12 residues. V dropped 5 bases and J dropped 5 bases, with 9 bases sitting between them. Here the CDR3 reads CASSRDKYGYTF. The CDR3 DNA reads as TGTGCCAGCAGCCGGGACAAATATGGCTACACCTTC. The full variable domain, its missing parts supplied by reference TRBV7-9 and TRBJ1-2, is DTGVSQNPRHKITKRGQNVTFRCDPISEHNRLYWYRQTLGQGPEFLTYFQNEAQLEKSRLLSDRFSAERPKGSFSTLEIQRTEQGDSAMYLCASSRDKYGYTFGSGTRLTVV.

This chain links TRBV4-1 with TRBJ1-2, with 10 bases lining up with TRBD1. V gave up 4 bases and J gave up 6 bases; unmatched junction bases: 14. The CDR3 totals 17 residues. The germline V gene has CDR1 MGHRA and CDR2 YSYEKL. The CDR3 spells CASSLALTGGRFDGYTF. The CDR3 DNA reads TGCGCCAGCAGCCTGGCCCTGACAGGGGGCAGGTTCGATGGCTACACCTTC.

This clone appeared once. The genes are TRBV2 and TRBJ2-3, with 11 bases fitting TRBD2. This CDR3 comprises 17 residues. The V gene's germline CDR1 is SNHLY and CDR2 FYNNEI. Trimming took 1 base from V and 5 from J; bases not matched to a gene: 8. Here the CDR3 reads CASSEGGSGRAKDTQYF. The CDR3 coding sequence is TGTGCCAGCAGTGAAGGAGGTAGCGGGAGGGCCAAAGATACGCAGTATTTT. Variable domain in full (rest from reference TRBV2 and TRBJ2-3): EPEVTQTPSHQVTQMGQEVILRCVPISNHLYFYWYRQILGQKVEFLVSFYNNEISEKSEIFDDQFSVERPDGSNFTLKIRSTKLEDSAMYFCASSEGGSGRAKDTQYFGPGTRLTVL.

This chain links TRBV4-3 with TRBJ2-7; TRBD2 is a possible D gene (5 bases). The CDR3 loop spans 16 amino acids. The V gene's germline CDR1 is LGHNA and CDR2 YSLEER. V gave up 4 bases and J gave up 1 base, with 17 bases separating them. DNA for the CDR3: TGCGCCAGCAGCCGCATGGCGGGTCGAGAATCCTACGAGCAGTACTTC. It codes for CASSRMAGRESYEQYF.